In this sample, the clone carrying this T cell receptor beta chain turned up a few times. TCRdb processed the 5' RACE reads anew with MiXCR; each CDR3 protein has one entry. The sample lists over 300,000 distinct CDR3 sequences, 6.8% occurring once. CDR1 is MNHEY, CDR2 SVGEGT, per germline. Germline trimming cut 6 bases from V and 6 bases from J; bases unmatched to any gene: 7. This CDR3 region has 13 residues. This entry is derived from a study of T cells after yellow fever vaccination. The V gene is TRBV6-2 or TRBV6-3, the J gene TRBJ2-7; TRBD2 matches 8 bases. The sequencing used PBMCs, collected about 49 days after the first yellow fever vaccination. The receptor was derived from a man between 18 and 35 years old who received the YFV17D yellow fever vaccine. The CDR3 loop reads CASSNRGLVEQYF. The CDR3 nucleotides are TGTGCCAGCAGCAACCGGGGACTAGTCGAGCAGTACTTC.